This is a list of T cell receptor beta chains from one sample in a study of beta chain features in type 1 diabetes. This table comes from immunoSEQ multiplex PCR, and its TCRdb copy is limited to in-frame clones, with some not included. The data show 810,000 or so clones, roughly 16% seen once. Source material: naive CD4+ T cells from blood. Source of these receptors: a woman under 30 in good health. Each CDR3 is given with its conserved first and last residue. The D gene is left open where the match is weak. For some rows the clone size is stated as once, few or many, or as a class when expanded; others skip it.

CDR3 DNA: TGTGCCATCAGCCGGGGAACTAATCAGCCCCAGCATTTT; CDR3 protein: CAISRGTNQPQHF; V gene: TRBV10-3; J gene: TRBJ1-5; D gene: .; clone size: few
CDR3 DNA: TGTGCCAGCAGCTTACTTTTGAGTATGAACACTGAAGCTTTCTTT; CDR3 protein: CASSLLLSMNTEAFF; V gene: TRBV7-3; J gene: TRBJ1-1; D gene: .; clone size: .
CDR3 DNA: TGTGCCAGCAGCCCCGGCGCCCAGCGAAACACCATATATTTT; CDR3 protein: CASSPGAQRNTIYF; V gene: TRBV6-5; J gene: TRBJ1-3; D gene: .; clone size: .
CDR3 DNA: TGCGCCAACATACCGCGTGGGGGGGCGGATGGCTACACCTTC; CDR3 protein: CANIPRGGADGYTF; V gene: TRBV23-1; J gene: TRBJ1-2; D gene: .; clone size: .
CDR3 DNA: TGTGCCAGCAGTTCTGCGGGGTTCTATGGCTACACCTTC; CDR3 protein: CASSSAGFYGYTF; V gene: TRBV2; J gene: TRBJ1-2; D gene: .; clone size: .
CDR3 DNA: TGCGCCAGCAGCCAACTCCGGGGGGCTGAAGCTTTCTTT; CDR3 protein: CASSQLRGAEAFF; V gene: TRBV4-3; J gene: TRBJ1-1; D gene: .; clone size: .
CDR3 DNA: TGTGCCAGCAGCAAAGCCTGCCCGACAGGGGCAGAGGGGACCCAGTACTTC; CDR3 protein: CASSKACPTGAEGTQYF; V gene: TRBV21-1; J gene: TRBJ2-5; D gene: .; clone size: .
CDR3 DNA: TGTGCCAGCTCATCCAATGACCAAGCGGGAGTCTATTTCTTC; CDR3 protein: CASSSNDQAGVYFF; V gene: TRBV18; J gene: TRBJ2-1; D gene: TRBD2; clone size: .
CDR3 DNA: TGTGCCAGCAGGGTAACTAGCGGGACTAGCACAGATACGCAGTATTTT; CDR3 protein: CASRVTSGTSTDTQYF; V gene: TRBV7-2; J gene: TRBJ2-3; D gene: TRBD2; clone size: .
CDR3 DNA: TGCGCCAGCAGCTTGGGGGGACAGCCCCAAGAGACCCAGTACTTC; CDR3 protein: CASSLGGQPQETQYF; V gene: TRBV5-1; J gene: TRBJ2-5; D gene: TRBD1; clone size: .
CDR3 DNA: TGTGCCAGCAGTTACGGGGTCGGCTATGGCTACACCTTC; CDR3 protein: CASSYGVGYGYTF; V gene: TRBV6-5; J gene: TRBJ1-2; D gene: .; clone size: .
CDR3 DNA: TGTGCCAGCAGCGTCCGGGAGTATGGCTACACCTTC; CDR3 protein: CASSVREYGYTF; V gene: TRBV5-4; J gene: TRBJ1-2; D gene: .; clone size: .
CDR3 DNA: TGTGCCAGCAGCTTATGGGGTGCTAGCGGGAGTGGGGACCGGGAGCAGTTCTTC; CDR3 protein: CASSLWGASGSGDREQFF; V gene: TRBV11-1; J gene: TRBJ2-1; D gene: TRBD2; clone size: .
CDR3 DNA: TGTGCCATCAGTGAGTCCGACGCAGCAACTAATGAAAAACTGTTTTTT; CDR3 protein: CAISESDAATNEKLFF; V gene: TRBV10-3; J gene: TRBJ1-4; D gene: .; clone size: .
CDR3 DNA: TGTGCCAGCAGTGCACAACGGACAGGGAACAATCAGCCCCAGCATTTT; CDR3 protein: CASSAQRTGNNQPQHF; V gene: TRBV6-1; J gene: TRBJ1-5; D gene: TRBD1; clone size: few
CDR3 DNA: TGCAGCGTTGTGATGGGGAATGGCTACACCTTC; CDR3 protein: CSVVMGNGYTF; V gene: TRBV29-1; J gene: TRBJ1-2; D gene: .; clone size: few
CDR3 DNA: TGTGCCAGCAGCCCACTTGGGGACAGGGGGCAGACCCAGTACTTC; CDR3 protein: CASSPLGDRGQTQYF; V gene: TRBV7-3; J gene: TRBJ2-5; D gene: TRBD1; clone size: once
CDR3 DNA: TGCGCCAGCAGCTCTAGCGGGAGATCCTACGAGCAGTACTTC; CDR3 protein: CASSSSGRSYEQYF; V gene: TRBV5-1; J gene: TRBJ2-7; D gene: TRBD2; clone size: few
CDR3 DNA: TGCAGCGTTGCAAAGACAGGGGCGAAGACCCAGTACTTC; CDR3 protein: CSVAKTGAKTQYF; V gene: TRBV29-1; J gene: TRBJ2-5; D gene: TRBD1; clone size: few
CDR3 DNA: TGTGCCAGCACGTGGGGACTAGCGGAATACAATGAGCAGTTCTTC; CDR3 protein: CASTWGLAEYNEQFF; V gene: TRBV6-1; J gene: TRBJ2-1; D gene: TRBD2; clone size: few
CDR3 DNA: TGCGCCAGCAGCTTGAACGGGGGAAGGCAGCCCCAGCATTTT; CDR3 protein: CASSLNGGRQPQHF; V gene: TRBV5-1; J gene: TRBJ1-5; D gene: .; clone size: few
CDR3 DNA: TGTGCCAGCAGTTTAGGCGGGAGGACCTACAATGAGCAGTTCTTC; CDR3 protein: CASSLGGRTYNEQFF; V gene: TRBV28; J gene: TRBJ2-1; D gene: TRBD2; clone size: .
CDR3 DNA: TGTGCCAGAAGCTTGGGTAACACCACAGATACGCAGTATTTT; CDR3 protein: CARSLGNTTDTQYF; V gene: TRBV5-3; J gene: TRBJ2-3; D gene: .; clone size: .
CDR3 DNA: TGTGCCACCTCCTACGAGCAGTACTTC; CDR3 protein: CATSYEQYF; V gene: TRBV21-1; J gene: TRBJ2-7; D gene: .; clone size: many
CDR3 DNA: TGTGCCAGCAGCTACCCCCGGACTCAGATTGCAGATACGCAGTATTTT; CDR3 protein: CASSYPRTQIADTQYF; V gene: TRBV7-2; J gene: TRBJ2-3; D gene: .; clone size: .
CDR3 DNA: TGTGCCAGCAGCCGCATCGGGGACTGGAATCAGCCCCAGCATTTT; CDR3 protein: CASSRIGDWNQPQHF; V gene: TRBV4-2; J gene: TRBJ1-5; D gene: .; clone size: few
CDR3 DNA: TGTGCCATACCAGAGACCCAGTACTTC; CDR3 protein: CAIPETQYF; V gene: TRBV10-3; J gene: TRBJ2-5; D gene: .; clone size: few
CDR3 DNA: TGCAGCGTCACTCCCGGGACGGTATCCTACGAGCAGTACTTC; CDR3 protein: CSVTPGTVSYEQYF; V gene: TRBV29-1; J gene: TRBJ2-7; D gene: .; clone size: few
CDR3 DNA: TGTGCCAGCAGTTCTGGGGGGACTAGTCACAATGAGCAGTTCTTC; CDR3 protein: CASSSGGTSHNEQFF; V gene: TRBV27; J gene: TRBJ2-1; D gene: TRBD2; clone size: few
CDR3 DNA: TGTGCCAGCAGTTACTCAATAGGGTTGAACACTGAAGCTTTCTTT; CDR3 protein: CASSYSIGLNTEAFF; V gene: TRBV6-5; J gene: TRBJ1-1; D gene: .; clone size: .
CDR3 DNA: TGCGCCAGCAGCCAAGCCGAACAGGGGATCCAAGAGACCCAGTACTTC; CDR3 protein: CASSQAEQGIQETQYF; V gene: TRBV4-1; J gene: TRBJ2-5; D gene: TRBD1; clone size: .
CDR3 DNA: TGTGCCATCAGTGAGTCTCCTCTGGCCACCACCGGGGAGCTGTTTTTT; CDR3 protein: CAISESPLATTGELFF; V gene: TRBV10-3; J gene: TRBJ2-2; D gene: .; clone size: .
CDR3 DNA: TGTGCCAGTAGTACCCTAGCGGGAGATGGATATGAGCAGTTCTTC; CDR3 protein: CASSTLAGDGYEQFF; V gene: TRBV19; J gene: TRBJ2-1; D gene: TRBD2; clone size: many
CDR3 DNA: TGTGCCAGCAGTTACCGCCGACCGGGAGAAAAACTGTTTTTT; CDR3 protein: CASSYRRPGEKLFF; V gene: TRBV6-5; J gene: TRBJ1-4; D gene: .; clone size: .
CDR3 DNA: TGTGCCAGCAGGGGCGGCAGGGACAGAGGCGACGAGCAGTACTTC; CDR3 protein: CASRGGRDRGDEQYF; V gene: TRBV6-1; J gene: TRBJ2-7; D gene: TRBD1; clone size: few
CDR3 DNA: TGTGCCAGCAGTTCCGGGGGACAGAGCTATGGCTACACCTTC; CDR3 protein: CASSSGGQSYGYTF; V gene: TRBV28; J gene: TRBJ1-2; D gene: TRBD1; clone size: .
CDR3 DNA: TGTGCCAGCAGCTACACCATACTAGCGGGAAAAGGGGATACGCAGTATTTT; CDR3 protein: CASSYTILAGKGDTQYF; V gene: TRBV11-2; J gene: TRBJ2-3; D gene: TRBD2; clone size: few
CDR3 DNA: TGTGCCAGCAGTGCGACAGGTGTGAAGTTCCACACTGAAGCTTTCTTT; CDR3 protein: CASSATGVKFHTEAFF; V gene: TRBV25-1; J gene: TRBJ1-1; D gene: .; clone size: .
CDR3 DNA: TGTGCCAGCAGCTTAGGATCGCAGGGCGCCTATGGCTACACCTTC; CDR3 protein: CASSLGSQGAYGYTF; V gene: TRBV11-2; J gene: TRBJ1-2; D gene: .; clone size: .
CDR3 DNA: TGTGCCAGCAGAAATAGCGGGGAAAGCACAGATACGCAGTATTTT; CDR3 protein: CASRNSGESTDTQYF; V gene: TRBV7-9; J gene: TRBJ2-3; D gene: TRBD2; clone size: few
CDR3 DNA: TGCGCCAGCAGCTTGGCCCCCGGAGAGACCCAGTACTTC; CDR3 protein: CASSLAPGETQYF; V gene: TRBV5-1; J gene: TRBJ2-5; D gene: .; clone size: .
CDR3 DNA: TGCGCCAGCAGCCCCCGCGGGACAGTTATCCCCTATGGCTACACCTTC; CDR3 protein: CASSPRGTVIPYGYTF; V gene: TRBV5-1; J gene: TRBJ1-2; D gene: TRBD1; clone size: .
CDR3 DNA: TGTGCCAGCCAATCTCGACAGGGACATTCCTCGCTCTTCACAGATACGCAGTATTTT; CDR3 protein: CASQSRQGHSSLFTDTQYF; V gene: TRBV28; J gene: TRBJ2-3; D gene: TRBD1; clone size: .
CDR3 DNA: TGTGCCAGCAGCCCGGGGCCCCGGGAGACCCAGTACTTC; CDR3 protein: CASSPGPRETQYF; V gene: TRBV28; J gene: TRBJ2-5; D gene: .; clone size: .